Reported below is one TCR beta chain. Its antigen is unknown. No clone much larger than this one lies a single base away; base qualities are absent. This sample was taken from a study of identical twins (dated by TCRdb to 2016 to 2017). With respect to the entire study: To test whether fetal clonotypes persist, the study used deep sequencing on TCR alpha and beta repertoires from monozygotic twins, unrelated adults of various ages, and cord blood. To rule out contamination, the twin experiments were replicated at different times with different library preparation protocols.

Study-wide findings and limitations: Because the same donors could not be followed over many years, conclusions were based on cross-sectional statistical analysis. In monozygotic twins, out-of-frame TCR alpha sharing was systematically underestimated by recombination models, although the models agreed with sharing between unrelated individuals. Compared with coincidental sharing between unrelated individuals, out-of-frame TCR alpha sequences shared between twins showed an excess of sequences with low generation probability. Invariant T cells such as MAIT and iNKT could partly confound zero-insertion analyses, although diverse VJ usage argued against such confounding for most clonotypes. Abundant cord blood beta clonotypes had fewer insertions, young adult naive repertoires showed a similar but weaker trend, and memory repertoires showed no such trend. A weaker excess of twin sharing was found in beta out-of-frame sequences because the signal-to-noise ratio was lowered by fewer shared sequences.

Libraries were constructed by 5' RACE. Reads for this sample came from an Illumina HiSeq 2000. Template switching introduced a universal primer binding site; the final cDNA contained a unique molecular identifier, enabling accurate counting of TCR cDNA molecules. First-strand cDNA for TCR alpha and beta chains was synthesized from specific primers in the conserved constant-segment region. Each cDNA library was double barcoded, with a SMART-Mk sample barcode plus Illumina barcodes, to control for contamination. TruSeq adapter sequences and Illumina sample barcodes were added in two successive PCR steps. Sequencing of the TCR alpha and beta cDNA libraries was done on the Illumina HiSeq platform using custom primers. For the original study's pipeline: MiGEC processed the raw reads to extract unique molecular identifiers, while MiXCR was used to determine the CDR3 positions. For each individual, recombination models were inferred using an EM algorithm with the repgenHMM and IGoR tools. Shared clonotype analysis was performed with the tcR package in R, normalizing sharing by the product of cloneset sizes. To study raw recombination free of thymic and clonal selection effects, out-of-frame nonproductive sequences were analyzed. TCRdb reanalyzed the raw reads on its own, using fastp at Q25 for trimming and MiXCR for clone calling, and kept in-frame beta chains. Each CDR3 protein gets just one entry, which takes the most common genes and DNA from the rows behind it. TCRdb, not the original authors, processed these V and J calls. Here the sample has 690,000 or so distinct CDR3 sequences; over 8.5% occur a single time. The top ten hold 0.98% of the sample.

Only healthy Caucasian donors were included. Three pairs of female monozygotic twins, all aged 18 to 29 years, made up the twin cohort. The RNA used for TCR libraries was isolated from peripheral blood mononuclear cells. The trim is 5 bases for V and 8 bases for J, with a gap of 16 bases between the germline ends. The CDR3, cysteine through phenylalanine, is 14 amino acids long. Only the CDR3 portion is preserved as DNA: 42 bases, with reading frame beginning at the first base. Taken from the germline V gene (reference sequence), the CDR1 and CDR2 loops are SEHNR and FQNEAQ. These same records also appear under a second study, on yellow fever vaccine responses in identical twins. From the second report: The authors reported that the T cell response to vaccination in identical twins appeared partly convergent and partly personalized. In identical twins, the study followed T cell clones that responded to the vaccine with precision.

This sequence uses TRBV7-9 and TRBJ2-1, with the D gene uncertain. The sample comprised PBMCs. The TCR sequence derives from a woman aged 18-30 years in good health. The CDR3 amino acid sequence is: CASSLNLTPDEQFF. The base sequence is TGTGCCAGCAGCCTTAACTTGACACCGGATGAGCAGTTCTTC.